A single sample gave rise to the 20 T cell receptor beta chains below, sequenced in a study of blood T cell repertoires in COVID-19. The data were produced by immunoSEQ multiplex PCR, yet TCRdb's version contains in-frame clones alone and is incomplete. This table holds under 250,000 clones, approximately 80% found once. The specimen sequenced was peripheral blood. These receptors all come from a man in his forties with acute or convalescent COVID-19.

The V call is TRBV27, the J call TRBJ2-3, with TRBD2 matching 7 bases. The germline V gene encodes CDR1 MNHEY and CDR2 SMNVEV (reference sequence). V lost 1 base, J lost 0 bases, and 4 bases stayed unmatched. The length of the CDR3 is 16 residues. The CDR3 loop is CASSLLGGGSTDTQYF. As DNA, the CDR3 is TGTGCCAGCAGTTTATTGGGGGGAGGGAGCACAGATACGCAGTATTTT.

A few counts support this clone. The chain uses TRBV24-1 and TRBJ2-2; 8 bases map to TRBD2. Germline lookup yields CDR1 KGHDR and CDR2 SFDVKD. V lost 4 bases, J lost 5 bases, and 14 bases stayed unmatched. The CDR3 has 18 residues. CDR3 DNA: TGTGCCACCAGTGACTCGACTAGCGCATCTTTCGGAACCGGGGAGCTGTTTTTT. It specifies CATSDSTSASFGTGELFF.

The CDR3: CASSLSRGPSTNEKLFF. Written as DNA, the CDR3 is TGTGCCAGCAGCTTGTCCAGGGGGCCCTCAACTAATGAAAAACTGTTTTTT. The chain joins TRBV5-6 to TRBJ1-4, with 8 bases lining up with TRBD1. This CDR3 is 17 amino acids long. With 1 base clipped from V and 0 bases from J, the junction kept 5 bases outside the gene matches. CDR1 is SGHDT and CDR2 is YYEEEE in the germline V gene.

The V gene is TRBV3-1 (or the pseudogene TRBV3-2), the J gene TRBJ1-5; D gene ambiguous. Looked up from germline, CDR1 is LGHDT and CDR2 is YNNKEL (reference sequence). Trimming left V 3 bases short and J 2 bases short, with 5 bases between. This CDR3 region has 13 residues. For the CDR3, the DNA is TGTGCCAGCAGCCAGTCAGGCAATCAGCCCCAGCATTTT. Protein sequence: CASSQSGNQPQHF.

This clone was detected only a few times. This rearrangement joins TRBV11-2 to TRBJ2-7; TRBD1 matches at 9 bases. Trimming removed 3 bases from V and 5 bases from J; junction bases left unmatched: 8. This CDR3 region has 15 residues. Per the germline V gene, CDR1 is SGHAT and CDR2 is FQNNGV. The CDR3 region is CASSLTGGILHEQYF. CDR3 in DNA: TGTGCCAGCAGCTTGACAGGGGGTATCCTACACGAGCAGTACTTC.

The chain uses TRBV19 and TRBJ1-2; D unresolved. Looked up from germline, CDR1 is LNHDA and CDR2 is SQIVND (reference sequence). This CDR3 spans 14 amino acids. Trimming stripped 3 bases from V and 3 bases from J, with 11 bases between. The CDR3 spells CASSIPGFDYGYTF. The CDR3 nucleotides read TGTGCCAGTAGTATCCCGGGTTTCGACTATGGCTACACCTTC. Drawing the rest from reference TRBV19 and TRBJ1-2, the complete variable domain is DGGITQSPKYLFRKEGQNVTLSCEQNLNHDAMYWYRQDPGQGLRLIYYSQIVNDFQKGDIAEGYSVSREKKESFPLTVTSAQKNPTAFYLCASSIPGFDYGYTFGSGTRLTVV.

The chain uses TRBV7-8 and TRBJ2-7; 9 nucleotides align to TRBD1. The CDR3 runs 17 residues. The junction had 11 bases not matched to a gene; V was cut back by 5 bases and J by 0 bases. Germline CDR1 reads SGHVS; CDR2 reads FQNEAQ. The CDR3 sequence: CASSEYTGTGSSYEQYF. CDR3 nucleotides: TGTGCCAGCAGCGAGTACACCGGGACAGGGTCCTCCTACGAGCAGTACTTC.

The V call is TRBV30, the J call TRBJ1-2; D perhaps matches TRBD1 (6 bases). Germline CDR1 is GTSNPN and CDR2 is SVGIG (reference sequence). CDR3 length: 13 residues. Trimming pared 7 bases from V and 4 bases from J, leaving 16 bases between. The DNA of the CDR3 is TGTGCCTCCACCACAGGGAGTCCCTATGGCTACACCTTC. Residues: CASTTGSPYGYTF.

The V and J genes are TRBV7-2 and TRBJ1-2; D remains ambiguous. Germline assignment: CDR1 SGHTA and CDR2 FQGNSA. This CDR3 is built from 13 residues. V lost 1 base and J lost 6, with 9 bases in between. The CDR3: CASSLVAVDGYTF. The DNA of the CDR3 is TGTGCCAGCAGCTTAGTGGCCGTTGATGGCTACACCTTC.

This clone turned up a few times. The chain is built from TRBV5-4 and TRBJ2-3, with 12 nucleotides matching TRBD2. This CDR3 contains 16 residues. V was pared by 4 bases and J by 5 bases, with 8 bases of the junction left unmatched. In germline, CDR1 is SGHNT, CDR2 YYREEE (reference sequence). The CDR3 loop reads CASSPASGRAKDTQYF. In nucleotides, the CDR3 is TGTGCCAGCAGCCCCGCTAGCGGGAGGGCCAAAGATACGCAGTATTTT. Using reference TRBV5-4 and TRBJ2-3 for the parts outside the CDR3, the full variable domain is ETGVTQSPTHLIKTRGQQVTLRCSSQSGHNTVSWYQQALGQGPQFIFQYYREEENGRGNFPPRFSGLQFPNYSSELNVNALELDDSALYLCASSPASGRAKDTQYFGPGTRLTVL.

This clone was observed a single time. The chain carries TRBV4-1 and TRBJ1-5; 8 bases fit TRBD1. Germline CDR1 and CDR2: MGHRA and YSYEKL. J lost 5 bases, V lost 0 bases, and 3 bases had no gene match. CDR3 length: 15 residues. The CDR3 here is CASSQEGQGHQPQHF. The CDR3 DNA reads TGCGCCAGCAGCCAAGAAGGACAGGGTCATCAGCCCCAGCATTTT.

This chain joins TRBV5-1 and TRBJ1-6, with a weak D call TRBD1 (5 bases). CDR1 and CDR2 (germline): SGHRS, YFSETQ. V shed 3 bases and J shed 6 bases, with 10 bases lying between them. The CDR3 is 14 residues long. The CDR3 nucleotides read TGCGCCAGCAGCTGGACCGGGGGTAATTCACCCCTCCACTTT. This encodes CASSWTGGNSPLHF.

This rearrangement joins TRBV4-2 to TRBJ2-1; 13 bases match TRBD2. V gave up 0 bases and J gave up 9 bases; unmatched junction bases: 8. The germline V gene encodes CDR1 LGHNA and CDR2 YNFKEQ. The CDR3 runs 17 residues. Here the CDR3 reads CASSQEVLAGGTGEQFF. For the CDR3, the DNA is TGTGCCAGCAGCCAAGAGGTACTAGCGGGAGGGACTGGTGAGCAGTTCTTC.

V is TRBV19 and J is TRBJ1-5; D unresolved. Germline V gene sequence: CDR1 LNHDA, CDR2 SQIVND (reference sequence). The CDR3 extends over 15 amino acids. V gave up 1 base and J gave up 6 bases, with 13 bases separating them. As DNA, the CDR3 is TGTGCCAGTAGTATAGGAACGTTACGCGTTCAGCCCCAGCATTTT. This encodes CASSIGTLRVQPQHF.

The V and J genes are TRBV6-4 and TRBJ1-6; tentative D call: TRBD1 (6 bases). The CDR3 totals 14 residues. Looked up from germline, CDR1 is MRHNA and CDR2 is SNTAGT. Trimming took 4 bases from V and 10 from J, leaving 14 bases between them. The DNA for the CDR3 is TGTGCCAGCAGTGTAGAACAGGGAGAATCACCCCTCCACTTT. It codes for CASSVEQGESPLHF.

The chain uses TRBV7-9 and TRBJ1-5; D ambiguous. CDR3 length: 11 amino acids. Germline values: CDR1 SEHNR, CDR2 FQNEAQ (reference sequence). V gave up 2 bases and J gave up 10 bases, with 6 bases separating them. The CDR3, as DNA: TGTGCCAGCAGCTTATACGGTCCCCAGCATTTT. This codes for CASSLYGPQHF.

V usage is TRBV21-1 and J usage is TRBJ1-5; TRBD1, the table's D call, lacks a check against the DNA. TRBV21-1 is a known pseudogene. The CDR3 runs 15 residues. CDR3 in amino acids: CASSKKRGGNQPQHF. As DNA, the CDR3 is TGTGCCAGCTCAAAGAAAAGGGGCGGCAATCAGCCCCAGCATTTT.

V and J are TRBV6-6 and TRBJ1-5; D remains unclear. This CDR3 is 16 amino acids long. Per the germline V gene, CDR1 is MNHNY and CDR2 is SVGAGI (reference sequence). Trimming took off 6 bases at V and 0 bases at J, with 15 bases between the two ends. As DNA, the CDR3 is TGTGCCAGCAGCCCTGGCTCAGGATATAGCAATCAGCCCCAGCATTTT. It translates to CASSPGSGYSNQPQHF.

The V gene is TRBV12-3 or TRBV12-4, the J gene TRBJ2-7; TRBD1 might be the D (6 bases). This CDR3 comprises 13 residues. The ends were cut back, 6 bases at V and 2 bases at J, with 11 bases in the middle. Written as DNA, the CDR3 is TGTGCCAGCAGCGCAGGGGCCACCTACGAGCAGTACTTC. Translating it yields CASSAGATYEQYF.

This rearrangement joins TRBV6-1 to TRBJ2-7; tentative D call: TRBD2 (6 bases). Germline assignment: CDR1 MNHNS and CDR2 SASEGT. Trimming removed 1 base from V and 0 bases from J, with 10 bases in between. There are 15 residues in the CDR3. The CDR3 reads CASSEEDYSSYEQYF. The CDR3 DNA reads TGTGCCAGCAGTGAAGAGGACTATAGCTCCTACGAGCAGTACTTC.